This T cell receptor (beta chain) was sequenced in a study of regulatory T cells in long-lasting Graves disease. The study's findings and limits: Samples came from peripheral blood alone, without thyroid tissue.

Time point described: newly diagnosed GD, antithyroid drugs for less than 3 months. Scientists built the TCR library using RNA that was extracted from PBMCs. A note on this clonotype: Its antigen is unknown.

CDR3 regions were amplified by Arm-PCR using iRepertoire HTBI primers to build TCR beta libraries. TCRdb called the multiplex PCR reads again in MiXCR, with one record for every CDR3 protein. The sample records around 500,000 distinct CDR3 sequences, around 12% being singletons. The CDR3 is 13 residues long. Germline values: CDR1 SGDLS, CDR2 YYNGEE. The V end was cut by 0 bases, the J end by 4 bases, with 7 bases between. These data were also reused for a study on T cells in Graves' hyperthyroidism and ophthalmopathy.

This clonotype originated in a woman in her thirties with Graves disease. The V call is TRBV9, the J call TRBJ1-2, with D unclear. The starting material was peripheral blood mononuclear cells (PBMCs), obtained at new diagnosis, from a patient treated with antithyroid drugs. The CDR3 region has the DNA TGTGCCAGCAGCGTAGGAGAACCCTATGGCTACACCTTC. Its protein product is CASSVGEPYGYTF.